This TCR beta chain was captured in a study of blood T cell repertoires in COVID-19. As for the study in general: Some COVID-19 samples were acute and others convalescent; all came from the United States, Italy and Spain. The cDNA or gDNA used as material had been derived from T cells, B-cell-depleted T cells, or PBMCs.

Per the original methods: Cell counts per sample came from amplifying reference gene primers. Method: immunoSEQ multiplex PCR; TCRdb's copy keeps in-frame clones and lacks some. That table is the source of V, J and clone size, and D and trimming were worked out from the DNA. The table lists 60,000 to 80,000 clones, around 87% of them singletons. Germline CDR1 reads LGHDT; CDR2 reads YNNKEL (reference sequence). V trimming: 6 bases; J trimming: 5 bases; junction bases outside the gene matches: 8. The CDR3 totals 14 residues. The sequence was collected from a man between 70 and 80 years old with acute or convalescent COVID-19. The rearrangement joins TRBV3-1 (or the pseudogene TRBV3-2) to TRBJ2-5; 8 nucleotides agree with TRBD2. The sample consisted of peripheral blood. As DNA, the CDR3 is TGTGCCAGCAGTCCTAGCGGGCCTCGGGAGACCCAGTACTTC. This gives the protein CASSPSGPRETQYF.